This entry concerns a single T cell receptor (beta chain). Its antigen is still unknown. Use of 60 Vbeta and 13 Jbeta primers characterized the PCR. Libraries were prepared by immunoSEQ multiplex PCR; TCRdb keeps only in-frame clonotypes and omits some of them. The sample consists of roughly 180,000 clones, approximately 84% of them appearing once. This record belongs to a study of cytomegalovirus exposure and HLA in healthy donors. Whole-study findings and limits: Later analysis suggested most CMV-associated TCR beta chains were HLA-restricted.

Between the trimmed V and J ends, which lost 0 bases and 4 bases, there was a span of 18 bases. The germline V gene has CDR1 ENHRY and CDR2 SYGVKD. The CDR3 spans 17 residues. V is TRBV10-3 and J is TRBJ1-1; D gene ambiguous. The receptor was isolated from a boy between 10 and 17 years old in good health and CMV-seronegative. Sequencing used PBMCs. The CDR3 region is CAISESYIRREGTEAFF. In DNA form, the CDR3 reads TGTGCCATCAGTGAGTCGTACATCCGAAGGGAGGGCACTGAAGCTTTCTTT.